A selection of T cell receptor beta chains follows, all from one sample in a study of T-cell memory formation after mild COVID-19. TCRdb re-called the 5' RACE reads with MiXCR, one entry per CDR3 protein. Of roughly 250,000 distinct CDR3 sequences in the sample, around 15% are singletons; the top ten hold approximately 20%. The sequencing sample was made of PBMCs or a T cell subset sorted from them (not recorded which). All receptors come from a man aged 18 to 35 who had mild COVID-19 (a few samples of this study predate the infection). Cell type and time point are not known. Both conserved end residues are part of each CDR3. D genes are given only for firm matches. Size tells how often a clone was seen (once, few, many) or the class of an expanded clone, and some rows leave it out.

clone size	D gene	J gene	V gene	CDR3 protein	CDR3 DNA
.	TRBD1	TRBJ2-5	TRBV5-6	CASSTQGGLGETQYF	TGTGCCAGCAGTACACAGGGGGGCCTCGGGGAGACCCAGTACTTC
few	.	TRBJ1-2	TRBV7-3	CASSLYEGFYGYTF	TGTGCCAGCAGCTTGTACGAGGGATTCTATGGCTACACCTTC
many	TRBD2	TRBJ2-5	TRBV4-2	CASSQGTSEGETQYF	TGTGCCAGCAGCCAAGGGACTAGCGAGGGAGAGACCCAGTACTTC
many	.	TRBJ2-3	TRBV2	CASSDQGPDTQYF	TGTGCCAGCAGTGACCAGGGGCCAGATACGCAGTATTTT
few	.	TRBJ2-4	TRBV9	CASSVGGAKNIQYF	TGTGCCAGCAGCGTAGGGGGGGCCAAAAACATTCAGTACTTC
.	.	TRBJ1-2	TRBV6-5	CASSRRGDYTF	TGTGCCAGCAGTCGGAGGGGGGACTACACCTTC
few	TRBD2	TRBJ2-2	TRBV5-1	CASSTGTIPYTGELFF	TGCGCCAGCAGCACGGGGACTATCCCCTACACCGGGGAGCTGTTTTTT
.	TRBD1	TRBJ2-1	TRBV4-3	CASSHPTRQGGYNEQFF	TGCGCCAGCAGCCACCCCACCCGACAGGGGGGCTACAATGAGCAGTTCTTC
.	.	TRBJ2-7	TRBV6-6	CASSNRDITYEQYF	TGTGCCAGCTCCAACCGGGACATAACCTACGAGCAGTACTTC
.	TRBD1	TRBJ1-5	TRBV2	CASSGDRGLGQPQHF	TGTGCCAGCAGCGGGGACAGGGGCTTGGGTCAGCCCCAGCATTTT
few	.	TRBJ1-5	TRBV20-1	CSARGREGPGKPQHF	TGCAGTGCTAGGGGACGGGAGGGGCCGGGAAAACCCCAGCATTTT
few	.	TRBJ1-3	TRBV7-9	CASSSYRESGNTIYF	TGTGCCAGCAGCTCTTACAGGGAATCTGGAAACACCATATATTTT
.	TRBD2	TRBJ2-7	TRBV7-9	CASTQGTSGGRRAYEQYF	TGTGCCAGCACCCAAGGGACTAGCGGGGGAAGGCGGGCCTACGAGCAGTACTTC
.	.	TRBJ2-3	TRBV20-1	CSANMVGVTSTDTQYF	TGCAGTGCAAACATGGTGGGGGTGACATCCACAGATACGCAGTATTTT
few	TRBD1	TRBJ1-6	TRBV6-5	CASSYRRGRGANSPLHF	TGTGCCAGCAGTTACCGTAGGGGGCGAGGGGCAAATTCACCCCTCCACTTT
.	.	TRBJ2-5	TRBV29-1	CSVERRGELETQYF	TGCAGCGTTGAGCGGCGGGGCGAGTTGGAGACCCAGTACTTC
.	.	TRBJ2-5	TRBV9	CASSVQLREETQYF	TGTGCCAGCAGCGTACAGTTACGCGAAGAGACCCAGTACTTC
.	.	TRBJ2-5	TRBV4-2	CASSLTASGLTGETQYF	TGTGCCAGCAGCCTGACGGCCTCGGGACTTACGGGGGAGACCCAGTACTTC
few	.	TRBJ2-5	TRBV7-2	CASSYQWSSQETQYF	TGTGCCAGCAGCTACCAATGGTCCAGCCAAGAGACCCAGTACTTC
.	.	TRBJ2-5	TRBV20-1	CSARHHGEETQYF	TGCAGTGCTAGACACCACGGGGAAGAGACCCAGTACTTC
few	TRBD1	TRBJ1-2	TRBV7-2	CASSLDGAGGYGYTF	TGTGCCAGCAGCTTAGACGGGGCAGGGGGCTATGGCTACACCTTC
few	TRBD2	TRBJ2-5	TRBV12-3/TRBV12-4	CASSLAALQETQYF	TGTGCCAGCAGTCTAGCGGCGTTACAGGAGACCCAGTACTTC
.	.	TRBJ1-1	TRBV7-2	CASSLTQGATEAFF	TGTGCCAGCAGCTTAACACAGGGAGCCACTGAAGCTTTCTTT
few	.	TRBJ2-5	TRBV7-2	CASSPNWAISGETQYF	TGTGCCAGCAGCCCCAATTGGGCCATTTCGGGTGAGACCCAGTACTTC
.	.	TRBJ2-3	TRBV7-2	CASSEGGPRTDTQYF	TGTGCCAGCAGCGAGGGGGGGCCCCGCACAGATACGCAGTATTTT
.	.	TRBJ2-2	TRBV10-3	CAIRTRLGTGELFF	TGTGCCATCAGGACACGCCTGGGCACCGGGGAGCTGTTTTTT
few	TRBD1	TRBJ2-1	TRBV5-6	CASSYDRDRYNEQFF	TGTGCCAGCAGCTACGACAGGGACCGCTACAATGAGCAGTTCTTC
.	TRBD2	TRBJ2-5	TRBV10-1	CASSATSGGETQYF	TGCGCCAGCAGCGCAACTAGCGGGGGAGAGACCCAGTACTTC